This T cell receptor beta chain emerged from a study of shared clonotypes between healthy human individuals. Overall study results and limits: Among the subsets, naive ones generally showed larger estimated richness than memory ones.

In replicate PCRs of sorted subsets, roughly 200 ng DNA, approximately 30,000 T cell genomes, was used. As originally analysed: ImmunoSEQ only sent back junction sequences with no quality scores, so filtering was done differently. Assay used: immunoSEQ multiplex PCR; TCRdb lists only in-frame clones, some missing. The V and J calls and clone size are taken from that table; D and trimming were inferred from the DNA. This sample carries about 2 million clones, roughly 94% of them seen once, and the ten largest clones take around 0.13%. In the case of this clone: The antigen remains undetermined.

The germline V gene encodes CDR1 MGHDK and CDR2 SYGVNS. The CDR3 totals 15 residues. The J segment lost 6 bases and the V segment lost 1 base, leaving 5 bases of the junction unmatched. The material sequenced was naive CD4+ T cells sorted from blood. Subset in this sample: CD45RA+ positively selected. This receptor was taken from a man younger than 35 in good health. V gene TRBV25-1 combines with J gene TRBJ2-1; TRBD2 aligns across 8 bases. The CDR3 loop reads CASSESRTSSNEQFF. The CDR3 coding sequence is TGTGCCAGCAGTGAATCCCGGACTAGCAGCAATGAGCAGTTCTTC.